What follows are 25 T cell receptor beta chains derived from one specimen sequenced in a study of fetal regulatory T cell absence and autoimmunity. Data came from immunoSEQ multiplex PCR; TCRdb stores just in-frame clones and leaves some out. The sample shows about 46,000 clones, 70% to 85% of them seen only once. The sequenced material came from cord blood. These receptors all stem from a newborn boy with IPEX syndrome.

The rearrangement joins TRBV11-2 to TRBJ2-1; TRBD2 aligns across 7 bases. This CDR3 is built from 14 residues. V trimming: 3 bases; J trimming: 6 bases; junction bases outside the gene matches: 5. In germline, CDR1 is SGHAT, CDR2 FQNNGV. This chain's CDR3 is CASSFQRGPNEQFF. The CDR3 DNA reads TGTGCCAGCAGCTTCCAGCGGGGCCCCAATGAGCAGTTCTTC.

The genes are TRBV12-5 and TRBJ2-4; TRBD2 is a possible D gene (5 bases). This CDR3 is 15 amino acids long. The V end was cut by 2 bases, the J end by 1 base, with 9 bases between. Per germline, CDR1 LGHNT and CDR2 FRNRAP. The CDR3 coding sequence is TGTGCTAGTGGTTTGATGTCGGGGGCCAAAAACATTCAGTACTTC. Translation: CASGLMSGAKNIQYF. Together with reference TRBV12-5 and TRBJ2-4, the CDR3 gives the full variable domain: DARVTQTPRHKVTEMGQEVTMRCQPILGHNTVFWYRQTMMQGLELLAYFRNRAPLDDSGMPKDRFSAEMPDATLATLKIQPSEPRDSAVYFCASGLMSGAKNIQYFGAGTRLSVL.

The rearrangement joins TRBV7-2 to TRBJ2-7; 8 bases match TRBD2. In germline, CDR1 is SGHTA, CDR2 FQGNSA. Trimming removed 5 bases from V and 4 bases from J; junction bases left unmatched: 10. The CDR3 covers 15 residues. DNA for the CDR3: TGTGCCAGCAGCCCCAGACTAGCGTTGGGGTACGAGCAGTACTTC. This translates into CASSPRLALGYEQYF.

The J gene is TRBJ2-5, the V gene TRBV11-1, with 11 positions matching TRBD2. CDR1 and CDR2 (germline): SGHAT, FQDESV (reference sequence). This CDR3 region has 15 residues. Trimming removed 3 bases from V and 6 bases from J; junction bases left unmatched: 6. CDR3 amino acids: CASSFYSGRAQTQYF. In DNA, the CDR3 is TGTGCCAGCAGCTTCTATAGCGGGAGGGCCCAGACCCAGTACTTC.

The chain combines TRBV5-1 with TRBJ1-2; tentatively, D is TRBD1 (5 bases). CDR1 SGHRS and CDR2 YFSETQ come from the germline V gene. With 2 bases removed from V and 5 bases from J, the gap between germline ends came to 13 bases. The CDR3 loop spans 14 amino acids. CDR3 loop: CASSLQDGPYGYTF. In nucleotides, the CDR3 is TGCGCCAGCAGCTTACAGGATGGGCCTTATGGCTACACCTTC.

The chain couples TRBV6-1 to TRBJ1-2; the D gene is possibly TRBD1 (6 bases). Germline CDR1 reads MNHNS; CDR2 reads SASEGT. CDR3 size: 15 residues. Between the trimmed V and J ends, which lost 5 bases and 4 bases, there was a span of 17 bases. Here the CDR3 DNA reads TGTGCCAGCAGTCCTTACATGGACAGATCCTATGGCTACACCTTC. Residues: CASSPYMDRSYGYTF.

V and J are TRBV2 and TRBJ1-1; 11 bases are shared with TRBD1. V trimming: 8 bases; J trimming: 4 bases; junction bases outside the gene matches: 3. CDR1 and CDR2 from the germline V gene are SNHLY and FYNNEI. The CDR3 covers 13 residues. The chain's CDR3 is CASSGTGGTEAFF. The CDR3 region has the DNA TGTGCCAGCTCCGGGACAGGGGGCACTGAAGCTTTCTTT.

CDR3 region: CASSRGQGDNYGYTF. As DNA, the CDR3 is TGTGCCAGCAGCCGAGGACAGGGGGATAACTATGGCTACACCTTC. This chain joins TRBV5-4 and TRBJ1-2; 10 nucleotides align to TRBD1. V lost 4 bases, J lost 1 base, and 4 bases stayed unmatched. Per the germline V gene, CDR1 is SGHNT and CDR2 is YYREEE (reference sequence). The CDR3 sequence is 15 residues long.

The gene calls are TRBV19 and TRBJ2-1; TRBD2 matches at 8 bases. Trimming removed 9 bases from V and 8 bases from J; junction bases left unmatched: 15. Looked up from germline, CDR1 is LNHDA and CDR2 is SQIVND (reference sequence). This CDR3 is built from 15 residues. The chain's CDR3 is CASFGAGALSHEQFF. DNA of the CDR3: TGTGCCAGCTTCGGAGCGGGGGCTCTTAGCCATGAGCAGTTCTTC. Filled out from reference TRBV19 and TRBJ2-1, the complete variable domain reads DGGITQSPKYLFRKEGQNVTLSCEQNLNHDAMYWYRQDPGQGLRLIYYSQIVNDFQKGDIAEGYSVSREKKESFPLTVTSAQKNPTAFYLCASFGAGALSHEQFFGPGTRLTVL.

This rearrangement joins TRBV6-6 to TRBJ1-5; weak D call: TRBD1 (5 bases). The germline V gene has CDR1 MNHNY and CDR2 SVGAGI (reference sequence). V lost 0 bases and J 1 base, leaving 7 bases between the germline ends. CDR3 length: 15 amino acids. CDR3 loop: CASSYSRASNQPQHF. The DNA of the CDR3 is TGTGCCAGCAGTTACTCCAGGGCAAGCAATCAGCCCCAGCATTTT.

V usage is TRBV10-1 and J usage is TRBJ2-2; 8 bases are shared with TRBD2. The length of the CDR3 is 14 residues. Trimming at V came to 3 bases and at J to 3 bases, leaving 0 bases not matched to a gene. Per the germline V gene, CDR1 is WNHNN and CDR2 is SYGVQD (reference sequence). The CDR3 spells CASSEAGDTGELFF. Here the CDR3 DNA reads TGCGCCAGCAGTGAAGCGGGGGACACCGGGGAGCTGTTTTTT.

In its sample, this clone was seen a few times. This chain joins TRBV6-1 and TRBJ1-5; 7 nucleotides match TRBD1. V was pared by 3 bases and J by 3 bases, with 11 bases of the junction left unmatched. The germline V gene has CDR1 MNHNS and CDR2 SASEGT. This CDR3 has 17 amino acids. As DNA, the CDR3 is TGTGCCAGCAGTGATCACCCGGTTCAGGGGGACAATCAGCCCCAGCATTTT. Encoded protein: CASSDHPVQGDNQPQHF.

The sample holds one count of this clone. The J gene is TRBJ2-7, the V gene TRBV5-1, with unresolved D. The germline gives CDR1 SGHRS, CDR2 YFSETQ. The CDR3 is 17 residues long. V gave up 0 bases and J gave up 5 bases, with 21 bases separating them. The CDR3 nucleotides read TGCGCCAGCAGCTTGGGGGAAGGTAGCATCGAGGCTCACGAGCAGTACTTC. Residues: CASSLGEGSIEAHEQYF.

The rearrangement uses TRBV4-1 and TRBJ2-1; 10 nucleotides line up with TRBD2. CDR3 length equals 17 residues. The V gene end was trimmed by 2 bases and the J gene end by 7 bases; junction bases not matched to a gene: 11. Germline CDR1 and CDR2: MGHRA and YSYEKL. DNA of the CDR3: TGCGCCAGCAGCCAACCTAGCCTAGCGGGAGTGAGAAATGAGCAGTTCTTC. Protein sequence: CASSQPSLAGVRNEQFF.

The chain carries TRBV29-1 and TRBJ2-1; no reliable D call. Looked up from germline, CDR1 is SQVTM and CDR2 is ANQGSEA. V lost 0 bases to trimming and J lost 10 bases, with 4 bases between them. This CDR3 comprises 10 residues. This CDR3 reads CSVEDGEQFF. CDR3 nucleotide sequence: TGCAGCGTTGAAGACGGGGAGCAGTTCTTC.

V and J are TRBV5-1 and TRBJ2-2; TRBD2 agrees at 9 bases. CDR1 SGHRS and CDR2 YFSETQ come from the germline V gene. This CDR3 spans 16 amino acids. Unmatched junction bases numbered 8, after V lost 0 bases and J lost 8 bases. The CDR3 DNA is TGCGCCAGCAGCTTGGATGGCGGGAGGGCCGGAGGGGAGCTGTTTTTT. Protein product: CASSLDGGRAGGELFF.

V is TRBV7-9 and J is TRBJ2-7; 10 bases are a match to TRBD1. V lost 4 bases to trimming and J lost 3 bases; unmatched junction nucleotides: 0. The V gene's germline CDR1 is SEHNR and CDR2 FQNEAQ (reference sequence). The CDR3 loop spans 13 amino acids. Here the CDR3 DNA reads TGTGCCAGCAGCTGGACAGGGGGCTACGAGCAGTACTTC. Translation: CASSWTGGYEQYF.

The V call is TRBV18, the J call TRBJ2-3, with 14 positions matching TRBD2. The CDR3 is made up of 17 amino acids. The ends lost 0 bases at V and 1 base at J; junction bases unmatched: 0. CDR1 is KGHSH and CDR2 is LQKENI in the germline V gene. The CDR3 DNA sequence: TGTGCCAGCTCACCACCGGGACTAGCGGGGGGCACAGATACGCAGTATTTT. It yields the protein CASSPPGLAGGTDTQYF.

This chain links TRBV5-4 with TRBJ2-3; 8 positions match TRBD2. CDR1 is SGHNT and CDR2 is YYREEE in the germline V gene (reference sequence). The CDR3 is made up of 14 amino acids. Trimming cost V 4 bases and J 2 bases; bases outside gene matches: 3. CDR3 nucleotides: TGTGCCAGCAGCCGCGGGGGGATCACAGATACGCAGTATTTT. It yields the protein CASSRGGITDTQYF. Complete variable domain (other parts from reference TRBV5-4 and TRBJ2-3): ETGVTQSPTHLIKTRGQQVTLRCSSQSGHNTVSWYQQALGQGPQFIFQYYREEENGRGNFPPRFSGLQFPNYSSELNVNALELDDSALYLCASSRGGITDTQYFGPGTRLTVL.

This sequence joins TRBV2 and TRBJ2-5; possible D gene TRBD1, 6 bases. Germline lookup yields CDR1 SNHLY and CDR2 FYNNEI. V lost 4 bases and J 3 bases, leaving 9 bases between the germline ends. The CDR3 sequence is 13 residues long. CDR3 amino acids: CASSVYREETQYF. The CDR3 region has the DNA TGTGCCAGCAGTGTATACAGGGAAGAGACCCAGTACTTC.

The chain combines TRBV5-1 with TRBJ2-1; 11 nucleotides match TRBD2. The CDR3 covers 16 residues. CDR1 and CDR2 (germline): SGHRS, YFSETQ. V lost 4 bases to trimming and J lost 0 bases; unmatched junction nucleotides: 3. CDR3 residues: CASSAGLAASYNEQFF. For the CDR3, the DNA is TGCGCCAGCAGCGCGGGACTAGCGGCCTCCTACAATGAGCAGTTCTTC. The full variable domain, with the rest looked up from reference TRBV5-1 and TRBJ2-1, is KAGVTQTPRYLIKTRGQQVTLSCSPISGHRSVSWYQQTPGQGLQFLFEYFSETQRNKGNFPGRFSGRQFSNSRSEMNVSTLELGDSALYLCASSAGLAASYNEQFFGPGTRLTVL.

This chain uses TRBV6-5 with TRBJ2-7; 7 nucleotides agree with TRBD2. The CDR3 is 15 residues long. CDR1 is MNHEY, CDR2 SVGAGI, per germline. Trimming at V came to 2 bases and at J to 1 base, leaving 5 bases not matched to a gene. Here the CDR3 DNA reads TGTGCCAGCAGTTACGCTAGCGGCTATTCCTACGAGCAGTACTTC. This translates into CASSYASGYSYEQYF.

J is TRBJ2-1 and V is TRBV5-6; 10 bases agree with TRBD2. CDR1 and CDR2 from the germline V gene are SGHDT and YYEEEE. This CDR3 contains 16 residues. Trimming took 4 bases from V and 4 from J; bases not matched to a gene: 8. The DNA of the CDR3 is TGTGCCAGCAGCCTCGCTCTAGCGGGAGTTTACAATGAGCAGTTCTTC. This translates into CASSLALAGVYNEQFF.

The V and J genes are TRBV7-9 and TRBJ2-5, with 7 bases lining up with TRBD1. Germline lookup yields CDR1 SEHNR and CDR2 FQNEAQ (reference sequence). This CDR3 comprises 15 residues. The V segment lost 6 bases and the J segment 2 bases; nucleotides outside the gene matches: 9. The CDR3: CASSSLWGQQETQYF. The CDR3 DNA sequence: TGTGCCAGCAGTAGTTTGTGGGGACAGCAAGAGACCCAGTACTTC. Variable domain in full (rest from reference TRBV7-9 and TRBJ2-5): DTGVSQNPRHKITKRGQNVTFRCDPISEHNRLYWYRQTLGQGPEFLTYFQNEAQLEKSRLLSDRFSAERPKGSFSTLEIQRTEQGDSAMYLCASSSLWGQQETQYFGPGTRLLVL.

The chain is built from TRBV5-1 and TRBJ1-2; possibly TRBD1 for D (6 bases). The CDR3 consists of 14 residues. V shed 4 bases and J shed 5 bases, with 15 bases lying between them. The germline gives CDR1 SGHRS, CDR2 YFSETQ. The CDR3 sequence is CASSGPGHGYGYTF. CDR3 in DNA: TGCGCCAGCAGCGGACCGGGACACGGATATGGCTACACCTTC.